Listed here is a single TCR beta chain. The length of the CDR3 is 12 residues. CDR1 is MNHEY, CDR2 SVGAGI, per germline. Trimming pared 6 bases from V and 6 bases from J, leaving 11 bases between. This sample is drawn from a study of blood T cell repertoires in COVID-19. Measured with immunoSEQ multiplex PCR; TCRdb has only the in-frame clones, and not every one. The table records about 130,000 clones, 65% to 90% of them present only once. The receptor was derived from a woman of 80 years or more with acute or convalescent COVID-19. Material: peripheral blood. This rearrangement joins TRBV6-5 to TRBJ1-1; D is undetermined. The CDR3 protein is CASSFRGSEAFF. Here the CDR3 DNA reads TGTGCCAGCAGCTTTCGGGGTTCTGAAGCTTTCTTT.